The 14 T cell receptor beta chains listed next were all sequenced from one sample in a study of T cell changes during pregnancy in multiple sclerosis. Repertoires were generated with immunoSEQ multiplex PCR, while TCRdb's copy carries only in-frame clones and drops some. The table lists around 69,000 clones, just over 90% of them singletons. Source: peripheral blood, taken in the second trimester of pregnancy. The receptors stem from a female donor in good health, enrolled as a control in a pregnancy study.

In DNA, the CDR3 is TGTGCCAGCAGTACCCCTAGATCCCGCGGGGGGTCACCCCTCCACTTT. Its translation is CASSTPRSRGGSPLHF. The chain combines TRBV6-6 with TRBJ1-6; D possibly corresponds to TRBD1 (5 bases). Trimming removed 5 bases at V and 10 bases at J, with 21 bases between. Germline V CDR1 and CDR2: MNHNY, SVGAGI (reference sequence). The CDR3 is 16 amino acids.

This chain connects TRBV9 to TRBJ1-6; possibly TRBD1 for D (5 bases). CDR1 is SGDLS, CDR2 YYNGEE, per germline. The CDR3 runs to 15 residues. V lost 2 bases and J lost 7, with 13 bases in between. CDR3: CASSVQGSQNSPLHF. The CDR3 DNA reads as TGTGCCAGCAGCGTGCAGGGTTCGCAGAATTCACCCCTCCACTTT.

This clone has just a few counts. The chain combines TRBV7-8 with TRBJ2-7; no clear D. In germline, CDR1 is SGHVS, CDR2 FQNEAQ. The CDR3 totals 11 residues. V was clipped by 1 base and J by 6 bases, with 4 bases between them. CDR3 amino acids: CASSLGVEQYF. The DNA of the CDR3 is TGTGCCAGCAGCTTAGGAGTCGAGCAGTACTTC.

The chain combines TRBV25-1 with TRBJ1-6; D possibly corresponds to TRBD1 (5 bases). With 3 bases removed from V and 10 bases from J, the gap between germline ends came to 19 bases. Per germline, CDR1 MGHDK and CDR2 SYGVNS. The CDR3 spans 16 residues. The CDR3, as DNA: TGTGCCAGCAGTGATCAAGTGAATGGAGGGGCATCACCCCTCCACTTT. As protein: CASSDQVNGGASPLHF.

The chain combines TRBV6-1 with TRBJ1-5; 7 nucleotides line up with TRBD1. Germline CDR1 and CDR2: MNHNS and SASEGT. The CDR3 contains 15 residues. Losses at the gene ends were 6 bases for V and 4 bases for J; bases not matched to a gene: 9. CDR3 sequence: CASSSGQFVNQPQHF. CDR3 nucleotides: TGTGCCAGCAGCTCGGGACAGTTTGTAAATCAGCCCCAGCATTTT.

This clone was picked up a small number of times. The chain has TRBV9 and TRBJ1-5; no clear D gene. Germline values: CDR1 SGDLS, CDR2 YYNGEE. The CDR3 extends over 14 amino acids. V dropped 7 bases and J dropped 6 bases, with 17 bases sitting between them. This CDR3 reads CASSRGSGSQPQHF. CDR3 nucleotide sequence: TGTGCCAGCTCACGAGGATCGGGAAGTCAGCCCCAGCATTTT.

The J gene is TRBJ1-5, the V gene TRBV6-5; D remains unclear. The V gene lost 6 bases and the J gene lost 11 bases, with 17 bases spanning the gap. The CDR3 has 13 amino acids. The germline CDR1 and CDR2 sequences are MNHEY and SVGAGI. The CDR3 DNA follows: TGTGCCAGCAGGGAGCCCTCCAATCGAGCCCAGCATTTT. As protein: CASREPSNRAQHF.

V is TRBV7-2 and J is TRBJ1-2; D is unclear. The germline gives CDR1 SGHTA, CDR2 FQGNSA. With 5 bases removed from V and 2 bases from J, the gap between germline ends came to 9 bases. The CDR3 loop spans 13 amino acids. The CDR3: CASSPDTNYGYTF. The CDR3 DNA follows: TGTGCCAGCAGCCCCGACACGAACTATGGCTACACCTTC.

The chain links TRBV11-2 to TRBJ1-5; 7 bases line up with TRBD1. Germline lookup yields CDR1 SGHAT and CDR2 FQNNGV. Losses at the gene ends were 5 bases for V and 6 bases for J; bases not matched to a gene: 7. The CDR3 totals 14 residues. Written as DNA, the CDR3 is TGTGCCAGCAGCGCGACAGGGATTGGTCAGCCCCAGCATTTT. Translating it yields CASSATGIGQPQHF. Full variable domain (rest looked up from reference TRBV11-2 and TRBJ1-5): EAGVAQSPRYKIIEKRQSVAFWCNPISGHATLYWYQQILGQGPKLLIQFQNNGVVDDSQLPKDRFSAERLKGVDSTLKIQPAKLEDSAVYLCASSATGIGQPQHFGDGTRLSIL.

The rearrangement links TRBV7-9 to TRBJ2-5, with 8 nucleotides matching TRBD2. Trimming took 5 bases from V and 2 from J; bases not matched to a gene: 7. Germline V CDR1 and CDR2: SEHNR, FQNEAQ (reference sequence). This CDR3 has 15 amino acids. The CDR3 is CASSLAGGFQETQYF. The CDR3 DNA sequence: TGTGCCAGCAGCCTCGCGGGGGGCTTTCAAGAGACCCAGTACTTC. Based on the CDR3 plus reference TRBV7-9 and TRBJ2-5, the full variable domain is DTGVSQNPRHKITKRGQNVTFRCDPISEHNRLYWYRQTLGQGPEFLTYFQNEAQLEKSRLLSDRFSAERPKGSFSTLEIQRTEQGDSAMYLCASSLAGGFQETQYFGPGTRLLVL.

There are a few counts of this clone. CDR3 protein: CSVDGGTEKLFF. The CDR3 DNA is TGCAGCGTTGATGGGGGGACTGAAAAACTGTTTTTT. This chain joins TRBV29-1 and TRBJ1-4, with D possibly matching TRBD1 (5 bases). Germline V lookup: CDR1 SQVTM, CDR2 ANQGSEA. This CDR3 comprises 12 residues. V dropped 3 bases and J dropped 7 bases, with 9 bases sitting between them.

This chain links TRBV29-1 with TRBJ1-2; the D gene is possibly TRBD1 (5 bases). Germline CDR1 SQVTM, CDR2 ANQGSEA. V gave up 8 bases and J gave up 0 bases, with 19 bases separating them. This CDR3 is built from 15 residues. The CDR3 DNA sequence: TGCAGCCCCCACAGGAGCAAAGAGCCTAACTATGGCTACACCTTC. Translating it yields CSPHRSKEPNYGYTF.

The rearrangement uses TRBV5-1 and TRBJ1-2; D remains ambiguous. The CDR3 runs to 11 residues. In germline, CDR1 is SGHRS, CDR2 YFSETQ. V was trimmed by 3 bases and J by 8 bases, leaving 8 bases between them. The CDR3 loop is CASSSSVGYTF. The CDR3 DNA follows: TGCGCCAGCAGCTCGAGCGTCGGCTACACCTTC.

The rearrangement uses TRBV7-6 and TRBJ1-1; D gene unclear. The ends were cut back, 5 bases at V and 3 bases at J, with 19 bases in the middle. CDR3 length: 16 residues. Germline CDR1 reads SGHVS; CDR2 reads FNYEAQ. CDR3 sequence (DNA): TGTGCCAGCAGCCTTCGCGGCAGCCCACGGGACACTGAAGCTTTCTTT. It translates to CASSLRGSPRDTEAFF. The full variable domain, rest sourced from reference TRBV7-6 and TRBJ1-1, is GAGVSQSPRYKVTKRGQDVALRCDPISGHVSLYWYRQALGQGPEFLTYFNYEAQQDKSGLPNDRFSAERPEGSISTLTIQRTEQRDSAMYRCASSLRGSPRDTEAFFGQGTRLTVV.